This T cell receptor beta chain appears in the sequencing data of a study of blood T cell repertoires in COVID-19. CDR1 and CDR2 (germline): SGHAT, FQNNGV. Trimming removed 1 base from V and 0 bases from J, with 8 bases in between. The CDR3 has 15 amino acids. This clone has more than one count but fewer than ten. Assay: immunoSEQ multiplex PCR; the TCRdb copy retains only in-frame clones and omits some. The table shows around 290,000 clones, with roughly 86% occurring only once. Sequenced sample: PBMCs or T cells enriched from blood (not recorded which). This rearrangement joins TRBV11-2 to TRBJ2-3; D ambiguous. The sequence was obtained from a woman aged 25 to 39 who had recovered from COVID-19. The CDR3 sequence: CASSLARSSTDTQYF. The CDR3 DNA follows: TGTGCCAGCAGCTTAGCCCGCAGTAGCACAGATACGCAGTATTTT.